This TCR beta chain is from a study of technical replicates of blood from a handful of donors. The CDR3 covers 14 residues. The V gene's germline CDR1 is MNHEY and CDR2 SMNVEV (reference sequence). V lost 6 bases to trimming and J lost 8 bases; unmatched junction nucleotides: 8. Clones were read by immunoSEQ multiplex PCR, and TCRdb kept only the in-frame ones, dropping some. The data show 60,000 to 90,000 clones, approximately 96% seen once. The receptor was isolated from a human donor in good health. The sequenced sample consisted of T cells isolated from PBMCs. The chain links TRBV27 to TRBJ2-1; 9 bases fit TRBD2. CDR3 residues: CASRGAGGRYEQFF. CDR3 bases: TGTGCCAGCAGGGGAGCGGGAGGCCGCTATGAGCAGTTCTTC.